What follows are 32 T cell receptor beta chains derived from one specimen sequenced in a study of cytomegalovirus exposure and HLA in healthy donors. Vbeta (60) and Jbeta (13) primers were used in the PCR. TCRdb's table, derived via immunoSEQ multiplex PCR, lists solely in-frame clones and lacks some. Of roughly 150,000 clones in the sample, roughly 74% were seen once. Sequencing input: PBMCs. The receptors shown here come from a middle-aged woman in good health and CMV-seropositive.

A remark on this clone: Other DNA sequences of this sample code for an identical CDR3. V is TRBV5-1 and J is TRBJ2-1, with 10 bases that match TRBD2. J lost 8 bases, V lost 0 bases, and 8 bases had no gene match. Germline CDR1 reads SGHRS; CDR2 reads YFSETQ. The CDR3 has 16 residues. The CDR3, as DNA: TGCGCCAGCAGCTTGGCGCCGGGAGCGGGGGGGTATGAGCAGTTCTTC. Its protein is CASSLAPGAGGYEQFF.

Written as DNA, the CDR3 is TGTGCCAGCTCACCACCTGCGGACACTGAAGCTTTCTTT. Amino acid sequence: CASSPPADTEAFF. The rearrangement links TRBV18 to TRBJ1-1; the D is unclear. CDR1 is KGHSH, CDR2 LQKENI, per germline. Between the trimmed V and J ends, which lost 0 bases and 3 bases, there was a span of 5 bases. This CDR3 contains 13 residues. The full variable domain, completed using reference TRBV18 and TRBJ1-1, is NAGVMQNPRHLVRRRGQEARLRCSPMKGHSHVYWYRQLPEEGLKFMVYLQKENIIDESGMPKERFSAEFPKEGPSILRIQQVVRGDSAAYFCASSPPADTEAFFGQGTRLTVV.

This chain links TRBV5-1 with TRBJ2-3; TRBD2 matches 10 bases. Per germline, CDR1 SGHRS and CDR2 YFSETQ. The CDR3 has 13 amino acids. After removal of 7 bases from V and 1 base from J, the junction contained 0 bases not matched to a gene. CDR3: CASGLAGTDTQYF. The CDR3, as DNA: TGCGCCAGCGGACTAGCGGGCACAGATACGCAGTATTTT. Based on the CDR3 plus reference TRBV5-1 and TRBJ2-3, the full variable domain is KAGVTQTPRYLIKTRGQQVTLSCSPISGHRSVSWYQQTPGQGLQFLFEYFSETQRNKGNFPGRFSGRQFSNSRSEMNVSTLELGDSALYLCASGLAGTDTQYFGPGTRLTVL.

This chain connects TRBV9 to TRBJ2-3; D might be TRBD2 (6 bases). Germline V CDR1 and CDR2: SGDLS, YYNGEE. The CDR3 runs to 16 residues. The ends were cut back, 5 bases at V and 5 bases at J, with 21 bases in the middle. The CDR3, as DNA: TGTGCCAGCAGAGCCCCACCGGAGGGCCGTGGAGATACGCAGTATTTT. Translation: CASRAPPEGRGDTQYF.

This chain's CDR3 is CASSPDRNEKLFF. CDR3 nucleotide sequence: TGTGCCAGCTCACCGGACAGGAATGAAAAACTGTTTTTT. The rearrangement joins TRBV18 to TRBJ1-4; 7 bases are a match to TRBD1. The CDR3 consists of 13 residues. Looked up from germline, CDR1 is KGHSH and CDR2 is LQKENI. J gave up 5 bases and V 3 bases, and 0 bases lay outside the gene matches.

The CDR3 sequence: CASGRNNEQFF. Written as DNA, the CDR3 is TGTGCCAGCGGGAGAAACAATGAGCAGTTCTTC. The chain has TRBV2 and TRBJ2-1; D might be TRBD2 (5 bases). Germline loops: CDR1 SNHLY, CDR2 FYNNEI. V lost 8 bases, J lost 5 bases, and 7 bases lay in between. This CDR3 comprises 11 residues.

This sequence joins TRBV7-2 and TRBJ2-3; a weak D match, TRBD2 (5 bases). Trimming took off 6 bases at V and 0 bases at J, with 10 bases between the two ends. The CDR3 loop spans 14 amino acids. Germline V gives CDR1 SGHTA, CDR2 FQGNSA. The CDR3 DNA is TGTGCCAGCAGGGTAGCGACTAGCACAGATACGCAGTATTTT. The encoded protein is CASRVATSTDTQYF.

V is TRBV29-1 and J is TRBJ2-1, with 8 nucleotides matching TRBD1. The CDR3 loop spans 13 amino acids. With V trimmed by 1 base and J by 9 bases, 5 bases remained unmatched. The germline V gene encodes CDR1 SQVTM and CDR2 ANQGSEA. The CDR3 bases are TGCAGCGTTGAAGGTCAGGGGGCGGTTGAGCAGTTCTTC. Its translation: CSVEGQGAVEQFF.

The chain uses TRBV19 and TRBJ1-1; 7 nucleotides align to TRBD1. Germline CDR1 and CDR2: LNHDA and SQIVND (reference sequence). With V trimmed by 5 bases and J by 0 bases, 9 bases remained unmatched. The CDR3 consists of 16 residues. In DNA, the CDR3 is TGTGCCAGTAGTTCTTCTCGTGGGACAGTGAACACTGAAGCTTTCTTT. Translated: CASSSSRGTVNTEAFF.

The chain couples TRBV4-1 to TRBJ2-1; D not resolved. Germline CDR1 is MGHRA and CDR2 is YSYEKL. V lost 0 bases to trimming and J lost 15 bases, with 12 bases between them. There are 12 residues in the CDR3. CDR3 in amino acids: CASSQDDQTWFF. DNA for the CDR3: TGCGCCAGCAGCCAAGATGATCAAACATGGTTCTTC.

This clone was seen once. CDR3 nucleotide sequence: TGTGCCAGCAGCGCCCCGAGTACAGATACGCAGTATTTT. Protein product: CASSAPSTDTQYF. The chain recombines TRBV9 with TRBJ2-3, with no clear D. The CDR3 covers 13 residues. Between the trimmed V and J ends, which lost 3 bases and 3 bases, there was a span of 8 bases. Looked up from germline, CDR1 is SGDLS and CDR2 is YYNGEE.

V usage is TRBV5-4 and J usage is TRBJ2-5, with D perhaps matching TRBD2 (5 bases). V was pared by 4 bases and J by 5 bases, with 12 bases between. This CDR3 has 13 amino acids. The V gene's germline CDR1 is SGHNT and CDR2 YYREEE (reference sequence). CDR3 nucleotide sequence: TGTGCCAGCAGCCTTACCAGGAGGGAGACCCAGTACTTC. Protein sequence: CASSLTRRETQYF.

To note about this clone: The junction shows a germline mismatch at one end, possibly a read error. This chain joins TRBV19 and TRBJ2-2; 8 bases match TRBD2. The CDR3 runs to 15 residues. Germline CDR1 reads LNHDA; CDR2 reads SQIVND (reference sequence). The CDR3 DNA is TGTGCCAGTAGTATCTCCGGGAGGGCGATCGGGGGGCTGTTTTTT. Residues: CASSISGRAIGGLFF.

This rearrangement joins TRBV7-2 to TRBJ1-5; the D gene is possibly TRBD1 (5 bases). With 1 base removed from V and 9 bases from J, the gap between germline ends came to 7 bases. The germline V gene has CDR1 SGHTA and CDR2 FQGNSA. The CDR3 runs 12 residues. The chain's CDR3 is CASSLVGGPQHF. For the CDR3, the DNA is TGTGCCAGCAGCTTAGTGGGGGGGCCCCAGCATTTT.

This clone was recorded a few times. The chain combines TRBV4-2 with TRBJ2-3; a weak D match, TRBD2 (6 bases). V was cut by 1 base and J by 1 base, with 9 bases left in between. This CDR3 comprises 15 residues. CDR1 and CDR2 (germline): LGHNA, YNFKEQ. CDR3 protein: CASSQAGTGTDTQYF. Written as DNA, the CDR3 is TGTGCCAGCAGCCAAGCCGGGACTGGCACAGATACGCAGTATTTT.

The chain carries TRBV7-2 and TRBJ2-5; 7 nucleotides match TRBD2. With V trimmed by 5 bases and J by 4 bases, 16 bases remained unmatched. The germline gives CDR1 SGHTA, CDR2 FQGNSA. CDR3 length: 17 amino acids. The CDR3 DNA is TGTGCCAGCAGCCGACAACCCCGGGACTATGGGGTAGAGACCCAGTACTTC. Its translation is CASSRQPRDYGVETQYF.

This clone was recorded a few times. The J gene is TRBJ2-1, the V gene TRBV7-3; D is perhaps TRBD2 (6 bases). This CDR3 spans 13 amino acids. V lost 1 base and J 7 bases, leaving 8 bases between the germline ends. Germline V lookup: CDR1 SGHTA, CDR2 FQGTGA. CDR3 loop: CASSLSAGNEQFF. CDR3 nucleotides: TGTGCCAGCAGCTTAAGTGCGGGGAATGAGCAGTTCTTC.

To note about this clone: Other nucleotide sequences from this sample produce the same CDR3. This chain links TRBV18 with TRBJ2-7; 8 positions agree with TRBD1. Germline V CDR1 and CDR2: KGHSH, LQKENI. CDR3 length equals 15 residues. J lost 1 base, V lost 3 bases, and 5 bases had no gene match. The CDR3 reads CASSPGTGGSYEQYF. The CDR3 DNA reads TGTGCCAGCTCACCTGGGACAGGTGGATCCTACGAGCAGTACTTC.

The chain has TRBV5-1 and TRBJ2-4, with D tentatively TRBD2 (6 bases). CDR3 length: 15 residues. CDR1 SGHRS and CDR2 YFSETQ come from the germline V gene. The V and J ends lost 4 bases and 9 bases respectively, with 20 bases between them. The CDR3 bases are TGCGCCAGCAGCAACCTTGGAGGGCAGCCAAGCATTCAGTACTTC. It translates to CASSNLGGQPSIQYF.

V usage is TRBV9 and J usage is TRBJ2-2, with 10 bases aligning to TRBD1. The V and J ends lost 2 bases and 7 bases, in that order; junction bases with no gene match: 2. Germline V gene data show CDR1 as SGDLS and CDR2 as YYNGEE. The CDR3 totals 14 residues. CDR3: CASSVGTGVGELFF. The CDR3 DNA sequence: TGTGCCAGCAGCGTTGGGACAGGGGTCGGGGAGCTGTTTTTT.

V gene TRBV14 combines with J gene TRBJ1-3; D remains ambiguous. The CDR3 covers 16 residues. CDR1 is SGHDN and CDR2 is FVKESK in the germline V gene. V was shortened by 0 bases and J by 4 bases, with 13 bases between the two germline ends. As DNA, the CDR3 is TGTGCCAGCAGCCAAGAAGACAACTCGCCCGGAAACACCATATATTTT. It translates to CASSQEDNSPGNTIYF.

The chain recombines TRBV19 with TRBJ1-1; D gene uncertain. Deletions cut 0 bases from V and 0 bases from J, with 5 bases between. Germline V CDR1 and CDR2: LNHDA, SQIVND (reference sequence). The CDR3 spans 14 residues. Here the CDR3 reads CASSIDGLNTEAFF. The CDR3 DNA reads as TGTGCCAGTAGTATAGACGGGTTGAACACTGAAGCTTTCTTT. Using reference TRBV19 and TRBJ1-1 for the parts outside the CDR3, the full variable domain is DGGITQSPKYLFRKEGQNVTLSCEQNLNHDAMYWYRQDPGQGLRLIYYSQIVNDFQKGDIAEGYSVSREKKESFPLTVTSAQKNPTAFYLCASSIDGLNTEAFFGQGTRLTVV.

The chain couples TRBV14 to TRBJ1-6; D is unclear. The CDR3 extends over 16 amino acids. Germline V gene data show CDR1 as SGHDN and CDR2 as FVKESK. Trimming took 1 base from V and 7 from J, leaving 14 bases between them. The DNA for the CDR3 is TGTGCCAGCAGCCAAGTGCTGACAAGGTGGAATTCACCCCTCCACTTT. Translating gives CASSQVLTRWNSPLHF.

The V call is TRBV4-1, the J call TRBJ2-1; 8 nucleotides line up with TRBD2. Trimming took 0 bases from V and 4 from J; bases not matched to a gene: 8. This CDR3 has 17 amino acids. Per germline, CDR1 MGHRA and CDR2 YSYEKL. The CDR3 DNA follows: TGCGCCAGCAGCCAAGATCCGAACCTAGCGGGTTACAATGAGCAGTTCTTC. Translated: CASSQDPNLAGYNEQFF.

CDR3 region: CASSLTPGAPDTQYF. CDR3 DNA sequence: TGTGCCAGCAGCTTAACTCCGGGAGCCCCAGATACGCAGTATTTT. V and J are TRBV7-3 and TRBJ2-3; the D gene is possibly TRBD2 (6 bases). Germline values: CDR1 SGHTA, CDR2 FQGTGA. The CDR3 is 15 amino acids. V lost 0 bases to trimming and J lost 4 bases, with 11 bases between them.

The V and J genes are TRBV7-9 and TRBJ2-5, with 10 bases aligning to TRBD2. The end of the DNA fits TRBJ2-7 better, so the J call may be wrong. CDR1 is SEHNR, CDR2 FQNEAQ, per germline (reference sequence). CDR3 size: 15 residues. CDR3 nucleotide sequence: TGTGCCAGCAGCCCATCTAGCGGGAGTTCCTACGAGCAGTACTTC. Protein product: CASSPSSGSSYEQYF.

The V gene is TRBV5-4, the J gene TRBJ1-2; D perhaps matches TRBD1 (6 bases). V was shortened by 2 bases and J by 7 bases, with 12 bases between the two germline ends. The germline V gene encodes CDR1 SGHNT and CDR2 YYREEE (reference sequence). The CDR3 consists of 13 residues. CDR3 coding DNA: TGTGCCAGCAGCTTTGAGGGGGTTGGTGGCTACACCTTC. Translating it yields CASSFEGVGGYTF.

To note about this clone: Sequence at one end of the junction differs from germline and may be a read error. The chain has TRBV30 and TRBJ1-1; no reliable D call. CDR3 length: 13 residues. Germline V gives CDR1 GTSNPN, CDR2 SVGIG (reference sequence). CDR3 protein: CALSRGPNTEVFF. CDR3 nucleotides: TGTGCCCTAAGTCGGGGTCCGAACACTGAAGTTTTCTTT.

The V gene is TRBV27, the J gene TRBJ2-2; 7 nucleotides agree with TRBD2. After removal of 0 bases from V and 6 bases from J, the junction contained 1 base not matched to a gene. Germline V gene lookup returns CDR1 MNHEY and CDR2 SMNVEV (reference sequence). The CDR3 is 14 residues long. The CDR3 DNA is TGTGCCAGCAGTTTATCGGCGGGAGCCGGGGAGCTGTTTTTT. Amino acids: CASSLSAGAGELFF.

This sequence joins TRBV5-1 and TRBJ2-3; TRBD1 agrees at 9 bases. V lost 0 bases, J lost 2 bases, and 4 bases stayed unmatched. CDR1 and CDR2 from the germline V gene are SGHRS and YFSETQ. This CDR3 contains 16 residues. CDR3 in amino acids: CASSLGGQGYTDTQYF. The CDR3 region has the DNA TGCGCCAGCAGCTTGGGGGGACAGGGATACACAGATACGCAGTATTTT. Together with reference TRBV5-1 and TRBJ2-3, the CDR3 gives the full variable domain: KAGVTQTPRYLIKTRGQQVTLSCSPISGHRSVSWYQQTPGQGLQFLFEYFSETQRNKGNFPGRFSGRQFSNSRSEMNVSTLELGDSALYLCASSLGGQGYTDTQYFGPGTRLTVL.

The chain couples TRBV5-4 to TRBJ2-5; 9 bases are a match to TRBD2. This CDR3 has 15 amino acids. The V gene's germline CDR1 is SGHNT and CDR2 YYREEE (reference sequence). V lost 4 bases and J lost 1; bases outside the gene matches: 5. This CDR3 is CASSTSLAGQETQYF. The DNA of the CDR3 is TGTGCCAGCAGCACCTCACTAGCGGGCCAAGAGACCCAGTACTTC.

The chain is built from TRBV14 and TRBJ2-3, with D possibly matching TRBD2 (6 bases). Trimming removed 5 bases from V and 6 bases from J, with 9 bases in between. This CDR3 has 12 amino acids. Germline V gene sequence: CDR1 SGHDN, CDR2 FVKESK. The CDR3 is CASSSSVDTQYF. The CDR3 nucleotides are TGTGCCAGCAGCTCTAGCGTGGATACGCAGTATTTT.